This TCR beta chain was recorded in a study of chemoradiotherapy in HPV16-positive cancers. Overall study findings and caveats: Better recurrence-free survival went with HPV-responsive T-cell expansion in HPV16-positive patients. HPV-specific T cells were functionally defined from only two HPV16-positive patients. Candidate HPV-specific clones and E7-related TCR motifs grew in tumor during treatment.

The CDR3 covers 15 residues. V lost 8 bases, J lost 0 bases, and 7 bases stayed unmatched. Germline CDR1 reads MNHEY; CDR2 reads SMNVEV (reference sequence). Sequenced by immunoSEQ multiplex PCR; TCRdb stores in-frame clones only, minus some. The table has around 11,000 clones, under 80% seen once. Over chemoradiotherapy, repertoires were sampled more than once. As concerns this clone: Its antigen is unknown.

The receptor's source is a human donor with HPV-associated anogenital cancer. Collection took place from a patient who underwent chemoradiotherapy. The chain links TRBV27 to TRBJ2-1, with TRBD1 matching over 7 bases. The CDR3 loop reads CASRSTGDSYNEQFF. The CDR3 DNA reads as TGTGCCAGCCGATCAACAGGGGACTCCTACAATGAGCAGTTCTTC.